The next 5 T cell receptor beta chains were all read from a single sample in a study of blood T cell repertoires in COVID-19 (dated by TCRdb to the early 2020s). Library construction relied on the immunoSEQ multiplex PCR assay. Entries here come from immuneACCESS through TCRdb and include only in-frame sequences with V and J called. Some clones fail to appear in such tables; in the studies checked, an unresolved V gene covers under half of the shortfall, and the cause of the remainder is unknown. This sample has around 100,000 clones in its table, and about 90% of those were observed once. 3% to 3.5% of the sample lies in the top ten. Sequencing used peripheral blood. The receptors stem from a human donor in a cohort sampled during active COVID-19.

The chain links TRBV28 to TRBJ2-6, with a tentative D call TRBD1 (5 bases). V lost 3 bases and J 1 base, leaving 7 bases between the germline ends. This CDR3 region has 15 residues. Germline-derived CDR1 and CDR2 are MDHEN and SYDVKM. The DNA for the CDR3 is TGTGCCAGCAGTTTCAGGGTATCTGGGGCCAACGTCCTGACTTTC. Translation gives CASSFRVSGANVLTF.

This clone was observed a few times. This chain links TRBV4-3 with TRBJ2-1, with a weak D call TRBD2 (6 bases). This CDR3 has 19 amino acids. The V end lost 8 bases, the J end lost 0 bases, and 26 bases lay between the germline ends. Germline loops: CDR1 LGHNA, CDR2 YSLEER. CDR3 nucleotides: TGCGCCAGCGCCTCCGAACCGATAGCGGAACTAAACTCCTACAATGAGCAGTTCTTC. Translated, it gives CASASEPIAELNSYNEQFF.

The CDR3 region is CASSLVGVATGELFF. CDR3 DNA: TGTGCCAGCAGTTTGGTGGGAGTAGCCACCGGGGAGCTGTTTTTT. V is TRBV27 and J is TRBJ2-2; tentatively, D is TRBD2 (5 bases). V lost 3 bases and J 4 bases, leaving 12 bases between the germline ends. CDR1 and CDR2 from the germline V gene are MNHEY and SMNVEV (reference sequence). The CDR3 extends over 15 amino acids.

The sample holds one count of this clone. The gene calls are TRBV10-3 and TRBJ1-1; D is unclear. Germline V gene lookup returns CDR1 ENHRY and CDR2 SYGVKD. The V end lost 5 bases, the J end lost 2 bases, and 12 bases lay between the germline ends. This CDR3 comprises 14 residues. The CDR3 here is CAISRRTDNTEAFF. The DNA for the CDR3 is TGTGCCATCAGTCGTCGTACAGATAACACTGAAGCTTTCTTT.

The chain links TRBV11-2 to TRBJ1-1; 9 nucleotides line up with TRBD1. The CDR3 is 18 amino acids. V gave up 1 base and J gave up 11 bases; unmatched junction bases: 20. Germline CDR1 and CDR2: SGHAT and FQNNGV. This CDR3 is CASSLGAGTGTFLGRAFF. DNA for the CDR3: TGTGCCAGCAGCTTAGGGGCCGGGACAGGGACCTTTTTGGGGCGGGCTTTCTTT.